The 3 T cell receptor beta chains below come from one sample, sequenced in a study of T cell responses to AZD1222 COVID-19 vaccine. The protocol was immunoSEQ multiplex PCR, while the TCRdb copy is restricted to in-frame clones and leaves out a portion. The sample holds 100,000 or so clones, 80% to 95% seen once. Here the sequenced sample was peripheral blood, taken on day 0 of AZD1222 vaccination. Receptor source: an adult in good health.

Written as DNA, the CDR3 is TGTGCCAGCAGCTTAGGTGGGACTCCTTCGATCGAGCAGTTCTTC. Translated, it gives CASSLGGTPSIEQFF. The chain links TRBV7-9 to TRBJ2-1, with D possibly being TRBD2 (6 bases). The germline CDR1 and CDR2 sequences are SEHNR and FQNEAQ (reference sequence). This CDR3 region has 15 residues. Deletions cut 1 base from V and 10 bases from J, with 17 bases between.

The chain employs TRBV3-1 (or the pseudogene TRBV3-2) and TRBJ1-1, with D unresolved. With 5 bases removed from V and 7 bases from J, the gap between germline ends came to 17 bases. Germline CDR1 reads LGHDT; CDR2 reads YNNKEL (reference sequence). This CDR3 has 14 residues. In nucleotides, the CDR3 is TGTGCCAGCAGCATGCGCCGGGTCCTGGGTGAAGCTTTCTTT. This codes for CASSMRRVLGEAFF.

V usage is TRBV6-5 and J usage is TRBJ1-4; no firm D call. Per germline, CDR1 MNHEY and CDR2 SVGAGI. This CDR3 has 15 amino acids. Deletions cut 6 bases from V and 10 bases from J, with 21 bases between. CDR3 in amino acids: CASSPTDGLWGKLFF. The CDR3 coding sequence is TGTGCCAGCAGCCCCACCGACGGGTTATGGGGAAAACTGTTTTTT.